A selection of T cell receptor beta chains follows, all from one sample in a study of cytomegalovirus exposure and HLA in healthy donors. Clones were read by immunoSEQ multiplex PCR, and TCRdb kept only the in-frame ones, dropping some. The table shows 150,000 to 180,000 clones, with roughly four fifths occurring only once. Sample: PBMCs. The source of these receptors is a man younger than 35 in good health and CMV-seronegative. Both conserved end residues are part of each CDR3. The order of the fields is V gene, clone size, CDR3 protein. Size is omitted from some rows. Given values are once, few, many or a class for expanded clones.

TRBV9	.	CASSVASGGGTSGGDEQYF
TRBV28	.	CASNPTGVDTQYF
TRBV6-5	.	CASSRGGPSYEQYF
TRBV2	.	CASSGPGGQPQHF
TRBV28	few	CASREGLAGGYEQYF
TRBV5-6	.	CASSSTDRNYGYTF
TRBV19	.	CASSIPDRGHGDTQYF
TRBV5-1	.	CASSLGEPTDTQYF
TRBV20-1	.	CSARYSGSGYF
TRBV7-9	.	CASSLALQGGGYTF
TRBV5-1	.	CASSSSPGSPSTDTQYF
TRBV25-1	.	CASSEISGGEAFF
TRBV28	few	CASSLPGQGEGEQYF
TRBV4-3	.	CASSQDDTATYEQYF
TRBV6-1	.	CASSEWSPSNQPQHF
TRBV6-5	.	CASKEGQGTDTQYF
TRBV27	medium-sized	CASSFGDSFSYEQYF
TRBV5-1	once	CASSPDRTPRETQYF
TRBV25-1	few	CASSETGAGGSSYEQYF
TRBV7-8	.	CASSPGGAGFSEAFF
TRBV28	many	CASRGGKAPYGYTF
TRBV28	.	CASSMTGTVNYGYTF
TRBV11-2	few	CASSPGTGGGNTIYF
TRBV7-9	once	CSSSPSRDTHHAKGYTF
TRBV18	few	CASSPREQGNYEQYF
TRBV7-8	.	CASSSSGGGPTTDTQYF
TRBV9	.	CASSLEVGQTYEQYF
TRBV11-2	.	CASSLRVGGTEAFF
TRBV5-1	few	CASSTPPKWGQNYGYTF
TRBV2	.	CASSGGAGGNQPQHF
TRBV20-1	.	CSASGSETQYF
TRBV4-3	.	CASSQDNREKLFF
TRBV4-3	.	CASSLGLAGGPPKNIQYF
TRBV4-1	.	CASSQWGPTVTLNQPQHF
TRBV9	.	CASSVGGVAGEQFF
TRBV7-9	.	CASSLPAGGSYGYTF
TRBV5-4	few	CASSRTANTEAFF
TRBV29-1	.	CSVRGGGPGQGSSNQPQHF
TRBV2	.	CASSGPWTGGEQYF
TRBV19	.	CASTSSGQGAYGYTF
TRBV27	.	CASAFRDPGVSYNEQFF
TRBV28	.	CASSDHQGATEAFF
TRBV27	.	CARRPDRGKQPQHF
TRBV4-1	.	CASSQDPGLNTEAFF
TRBV2	.	CASSSDRGEPQHF
TRBV19	.	CASSTGSYGTGLMNTEAFF
TRBV28	.	CASTSFRQGLRGEQYF
TRBV7-2	.	CASSLGGSTGELFF
TRBV18	few	CASSPDRDVYEKLFF
TRBV5-1	.	CASSLVGKGETQYF
TRBV16	once	CASRPGTPSGNTIYF
TRBV19	.	CASSIGQGGGYGYTF
TRBV2	.	CASSAQGSGEQYF
TRBV9	.	CASSARARSPYNEQFF
TRBV9	.	CASSANYGYTF
TRBV15	few	CATSRLAGGPDTQYF
TRBV5-1	.	CASSLQPGTPQETQYF
TRBV27	.	CASSSSIPSGLYEQYF
TRBV4-3	few	CASSQGAGATYEQYF
TRBV7-9	.	CSSSPYTGTRGTEAFF